The rows below give T cell receptor beta chains drawn from one sample of a study of PD-1 blockade in mismatch repair-deficient tumors. Sequencing was performed with immunoSEQ multiplex PCR; in TCRdb, only in-frame clones are kept and a portion is missing. This sample has roughly 130,000 clones, with 88% found just once. Source: peripheral blood, taken approximately 73 weeks after starting pembrolizumab. Receptors originate from an adult with mismatch repair-deficient cancer. Both conserved end residues are trimmed from each CDR3. D genes are given only for firm matches.

v_gene: TRBV28; d_gene: .; j_gene: TRBJ2-7; CDR3aa: ASRDGGAGREQY
v_gene: TRBV27; d_gene: TRBD2; j_gene: TRBJ2-7; CDR3aa: ASSGTSSYEQY
v_gene: TRBV25-1; d_gene: .; j_gene: TRBJ2-1; CDR3aa: ASSDFAAGLAYNEQF
v_gene: TRBV21-1; d_gene: .; j_gene: TRBJ1-4; CDR3aa: ASSKGPKNDSVNEKLF
v_gene: TRBV11-3; d_gene: .; j_gene: TRBJ2-1; CDR3aa: ASSLGDRAGVNEQF
v_gene: TRBV5-4; d_gene: .; j_gene: TRBJ2-7; CDR3aa: ASSFSVRYEQY
v_gene: TRBV4-3; d_gene: .; j_gene: TRBJ2-1; CDR3aa: ASSQDSASSVYNEQF
v_gene: TRBV7-6; d_gene: TRBD2; j_gene: TRBJ2-3; CDR3aa: ASSQNPSGRAPDTQY
v_gene: TRBV11-2; d_gene: TRBD1; j_gene: TRBJ2-7; CDR3aa: ASSFRDRGSTEQY
v_gene: TRBV18; d_gene: TRBD2; j_gene: TRBJ2-1; CDR3aa: ASSPPRLAGAHEQF
v_gene: TRBV14; d_gene: .; j_gene: TRBJ2-2; CDR3aa: ASSQDKDYTGELF
v_gene: TRBV10-1; d_gene: TRBD2; j_gene: TRBJ2-7; CDR3aa: ASSDPSGYEQY
v_gene: TRBV4-2; d_gene: .; j_gene: TRBJ2-5; CDR3aa: ASSQDRGGQETQY
v_gene: TRBV7-2; d_gene: TRBD1; j_gene: TRBJ2-7; CDR3aa: ASTVTGGPYEQY
v_gene: TRBV4-2; d_gene: .; j_gene: TRBJ2-3; CDR3aa: ASSQESTLTDTQY
v_gene: TRBV28; d_gene: .; j_gene: TRBJ2-2; CDR3aa: ASSQDKWAGELF
v_gene: TRBV11-2; d_gene: .; j_gene: TRBJ2-5; CDR3aa: ASTSTETQY
v_gene: TRBV28; d_gene: .; j_gene: TRBJ2-2; CDR3aa: ASSPETLGELF
v_gene: TRBV30; d_gene: TRBD1; j_gene: TRBJ2-7; CDR3aa: AGDAETGRYEQY
v_gene: TRBV5-1; d_gene: .; j_gene: TRBJ2-3; CDR3aa: ASSLQAEKDTQY
v_gene: TRBV7-6; d_gene: TRBD2; j_gene: TRBJ2-7; CDR3aa: ASSLVPSGSSYEQY
v_gene: TRBV5-4; d_gene: TRBD1; j_gene: TRBJ2-3; CDR3aa: ASSQTDRGGTDTQY
v_gene: TRBV6-1; d_gene: .; j_gene: TRBJ2-2; CDR3aa: ASPAQGSNTGELF
v_gene: TRBV7-9; d_gene: .; j_gene: TRBJ2-1; CDR3aa: ASSLVSMALINEQF
v_gene: TRBV19; d_gene: .; j_gene: TRBJ2-7; CDR3aa: ASRSRQVPVYEQY
v_gene: TRBV19; d_gene: .; j_gene: TRBJ2-7; CDR3aa: ASSSGSFSYEQY
v_gene: TRBV6-5; d_gene: .; j_gene: TRBJ1-3; CDR3aa: ASSYREGGSGNTIY
v_gene: TRBV7-9; d_gene: TRBD1; j_gene: TRBJ2-5; CDR3aa: ASNYRDRGLETQY
v_gene: TRBV6-1; d_gene: .; j_gene: TRBJ2-1; CDR3aa: ASRERSNEQF
v_gene: TRBV7-9; d_gene: .; j_gene: TRBJ2-5; CDR3aa: ASSLVRPLDETQY
v_gene: TRBV6-5; d_gene: .; j_gene: TRBJ1-1; CDR3aa: ASSYSRGLNTEAF
v_gene: TRBV30; d_gene: .; j_gene: TRBJ2-6; CDR3aa: AWRANGANVLT
v_gene: TRBV29-1; d_gene: .; j_gene: TRBJ2-7; CDR3aa: SGTDSYEQY
v_gene: TRBV5-1; d_gene: TRBD2; j_gene: TRBJ2-7; CDR3aa: ASSWTSGRYEQY
v_gene: TRBV6-1; d_gene: TRBD1; j_gene: TRBJ2-2; CDR3aa: ASSRTGYTRGELF
v_gene: TRBV5-1; d_gene: .; j_gene: TRBJ2-5; CDR3aa: VSSLAGARQETQY
v_gene: TRBV13; d_gene: TRBD2; j_gene: TRBJ2-7; CDR3aa: ASSPERGEGYEQY
v_gene: TRBV27; d_gene: .; j_gene: TRBJ2-5; CDR3aa: ASSLRGDRPEGAQY
v_gene: TRBV5-1; d_gene: .; j_gene: TRBJ1-1; CDR3aa: ASSLAPGTEAF
v_gene: TRBV30; d_gene: .; j_gene: TRBJ1-2; CDR3aa: AWSVGNGYT